This T cell receptor beta chain derives from a study of molecular identifiers for immune sequencing clone quantification. Naive CD8 T cells, phenotype CD8+CD4-CCR7+CD45RA+, were sorted. TCRdb reprocessed the PCR reads with MiXCR, giving one entry per CDR3 protein. Counted here are some 10,000 distinct CDR3 sequences, roughly a sixth occurring once; the ten biggest clones make up around 2.1%. Regarding the study as a whole: Molecules of identical TCR sharing a barcode could underestimate highly expanded clone sizes. Jurkat TCR RNA from one cell was spiked into one million naive cells, and it was reportedly detectable there. Beyond 20 RNA copies, clones held over 97% of effector molecules, compared with under 1% in naive cells.

This clonotype is deemed medium-sized. Its specificity is not known. Germline CDR1 reads LNHDA; CDR2 reads SQIVND (reference sequence). Deletions cut 5 bases from V and 11 bases from J, with 21 bases between. This CDR3 spans 14 amino acids. This receptor was taken from a human donor in good health. Some libraries in this study had Jurkat cell RNA spiked in. The sequenced sample was naive CD8+ T cells from blood, with Jurkat cell RNA spiked in. The subset: FACS-sorted CD8+CD4-CCR7+CD45RA+ naive T cells. The chain has TRBV19 and TRBJ1-1; TRBD1 is a possible D gene (6 bases). CDR3 amino acids: CASSLVGIDRLAFF. In nucleotides, the CDR3 is TGTGCCAGTAGTTTAGTAGGGATTGACAGGTTGGCTTTCTTT.